This T cell receptor (beta chain) derives from a study of cytomegalovirus exposure and HLA in healthy donors. At the level of the study: Earlier findings included about 120 million unique TCR beta sequences obtained from 150 million to 200 million T cells. Study results and limitations: The authors later linked a missense DCLRE1C variant to TCR beta V- and J-gene trimming.

The CDR3 covers 15 residues. Per germline, CDR1 MNHEY and CDR2 SVGAGI. Trimming at V came to 6 bases and at J to 3 bases, leaving 6 bases not matched to a gene. PCR was performed using 60 Vbeta and 13 Jbeta primers. TCRdb keeps only in-frame clones here, not all; method: immunoSEQ multiplex PCR. This repertoire includes about 130,000 clones. Samples came from healthy bone marrow donors. Concerning this clone itself: The antigen remains undetermined.

This chain connects TRBV6-5 to TRBJ2-2; TRBD1 matches at 8 bases. Input material: PBMCs. The sequence derives from a man aged 18 to 35 in good health and CMV-seronegative. CDR3 in amino acids: CASRPGDRYTGELFF. The CDR3 DNA reads TGTGCCAGCAGGCCCGGGGACAGGTACACCGGGGAGCTGTTTTTT.